This TCR beta chain was captured in a study of T cells in Graves' hyperthyroidism and ophthalmopathy. Using RNA transcripts as the source, TCR beta CDR3 regions were amplified. An initial round of RT-PCR targeting the TCR CDR3 relied on the HTBI primer set. One entry per CDR3 protein, called by TCRdb with MiXCR from the multiplex PCR reads. The data contain hundreds of thousands of distinct CDR3 sequences, less than 30% of them singletons. With 1 base removed from V and 0 bases from J, the gap between germline ends came to 6 bases. The CDR3 consists of 15 residues. Germline values: CDR1 SGHTA, CDR2 FQGTGA. This clonotype has ten or more counts.

This clonotype originated in a man between 40 and 49 years old with Graves' hyperthyroidism that later progressed to Graves' ophthalmopathy. Sequencing was performed on blood. This chain joins TRBV7-3 and TRBJ2-2, with D hard to call. The CDR3 protein is CASSLIGPNTGELFF. The CDR3 DNA reads TGTGCCAGCAGCTTAATCGGGCCGAACACCGGGGAGCTGTTTTTT.